This TCR beta chain is drawn from a study of Ad26.COV2.S vaccination and SARS-CoV-2 variants. V was cut by 3 bases and J by 2 bases, with 8 bases left in between. The CDR3 loop spans 14 amino acids. Germline V gene data show CDR1 as MNHEY and CDR2 as SMNVEV (reference sequence). Here immunoSEQ multiplex PCR was the method, and the copy in TCRdb shows in-frame clones only, minus some. Here the sample spans some 390,000 clones, less than 90% being singletons. Specified treatment: approximately 18 received Ad26.COV2.S at low or high dose, single or two shots; roughly 5 received placebo; per-sample allocation not given. Repertoires come from day 63 after the first vaccine or placebo injection.

The V call is TRBV27, the J call TRBJ1-5; D unclear. Source: peripheral blood, taken in a trial of Ad26.COV2.S vaccine versus placebo. This receptor was identified in a person aged 18-60 years who received the Ad26.COV2.S COVID-19 vaccine or a placebo. The CDR3 nucleotides are TGTGCCAGCAGTTTCACGCGGGGCAATCAGCCCCAGCATTTT. It translates to CASSFTRGNQPQHF.